The 24 T cell receptor beta chains below were found in one sample sequenced in a study of graft-versus-host responses after intestinal transplantation. Some clones are missing from TCRdb's copy, which holds only in-frame ones; the method was immunoSEQ multiplex PCR. In the table there are about 11,000 clones, under 40% of which are singletons. The sequences come from alloreactive CD4+ T cells from a mixed lymphocyte reaction culture, collected before transplantation. The sample's subset: CFSE-low proliferating T cells sorted from roughly 6-day pre-transplant mixed lymphocyte reaction (GvH or HvG direction). The source is a human patient who was an organ donor for intestinal transplantation.

The chain uses TRBV9 and TRBJ2-3, with 8 bases identical to TRBD2. J lost 5 bases, V lost 0 bases, and 5 bases had no gene match. Germline CDR1 and CDR2: SGDLS and YYNGEE. This CDR3 comprises 15 residues. The CDR3 here is CASSVAGGLGDTQYF. The CDR3, as DNA: TGTGCCAGCAGCGTAGCGGGGGGGCTGGGAGATACGCAGTATTTT.

On this clone: At one end the junction does not follow the germline gene, possibly because of a read error. The CDR3 DNA reads as TGTGCCAGCAGGTTATCACAGGGGGGTAATTCACCCCTCCACTTT. This sequence encodes CASRLSQGGNSPLHF. The chain joins TRBV27 to TRBJ1-6; 8 bases line up with TRBD1. Germline assignment: CDR1 MNHEY and CDR2 SMNVEV (reference sequence). This CDR3 contains 15 residues.

This chain joins TRBV11-2 and TRBJ1-1; 8 bases match TRBD1. V dropped 2 bases and J dropped 5; count of bases not matched to a gene: 10. Looked up from germline, CDR1 is SGHAT and CDR2 is FQNNGV. CDR3 length: 16 amino acids. For the CDR3, the DNA is TGTGCCAGCAGCTTAAGCCCACAGGGGGTGAGGACTGAAGCTTTCTTT. Its translation: CASSLSPQGVRTEAFF.

This clone showed up just a few times. The CDR3 reads CASSLAAGGGTQYF. In DNA form, the CDR3 reads TGTGCCAGCAGCTTAGCAGCGGGGGGAGGGACCCAGTACTTC. The chain joins TRBV7-2 to TRBJ2-5, with 9 positions matching TRBD2. V shed 0 bases and J 7 bases; nucleotides not matched to a gene: 3. Germline V gene data show CDR1 as SGHTA and CDR2 as FQGNSA. This CDR3 region has 14 residues.

The chain couples TRBV7-9 to TRBJ2-7, with TRBD1 as a possible D gene (5 bases). Looked up from germline, CDR1 is SEHNR and CDR2 is FQNEAQ (reference sequence). The CDR3 has 15 residues. The CDR3 DNA follows: TGTTCAGCAGCAAAATTAAGACAGCAATCCTACGAGCAGTACTTC. This codes for CSAAKLRQQSYEQYF.

This clone has a handful of counts. The DNA for the CDR3 is TGTGCCAGCAGCCAACGCGGGGGGCATTCCTACAATGAGCAGTTCTTC. Translation: CASSQRGGHSYNEQFF. The chain has TRBV4-2 and TRBJ2-1; 8 bases map to TRBD2. J was trimmed by 1 base and V by 2 bases; bases with no gene match: 4. The CDR3 is 16 residues long. CDR1 is LGHNA and CDR2 is YNFKEQ in the germline V gene.

This clone is termed medium-sized. V usage is TRBV28 and J usage is TRBJ2-7; TRBD2 matches at 8 bases. The CDR3 is made up of 13 amino acids. Losses at the gene ends were 6 bases for V and 2 bases for J; bases not matched to a gene: 3. CDR1 is MDHEN, CDR2 SYDVKM, per germline. CDR3 sequence: CASRVGGAYEQYF. The CDR3 region has the DNA TGTGCCAGCAGAGTCGGGGGGGCCTACGAGCAGTACTTC. Together with reference TRBV28 and TRBJ2-7, the CDR3 gives the full variable domain: DVKVTQSSRYLVKRTGEKVFLECVQDMDHENMFWYRQDPGLGLRLIYFSYDVKMKEKGDIPEGYSVSREKKERFSLILESASTNQTSMYLCASRVGGAYEQYFGPGTRLTVT.

The rearrangement joins TRBV13 to TRBJ2-1; the D gene is possibly TRBD2 (6 bases). V lost 4 bases and J 3 bases, leaving 7 bases between the germline ends. This CDR3 spans 13 amino acids. Germline V CDR1 and CDR2: PRHDT, FYEKMQ (reference sequence). The CDR3 loop is CASSSTSYNEQFF. The CDR3 DNA reads TGTGCCAGCAGCTCGACTAGCTACAATGAGCAGTTCTTC.

This chain connects TRBV5-1 to TRBJ2-2; D unresolved. This CDR3 has 17 residues. V lost 0 bases and J lost 1, with 13 bases in between. Germline values: CDR1 SGHRS, CDR2 YFSETQ. Here the CDR3 DNA reads TGCGCCAGCAGCTTGGGCCGGTCGGTGCAGAACACCGGGGAGCTGTTTTTT. Translating it yields CASSLGRSVQNTGELFF.

The chain uses TRBV5-6 and TRBJ2-3, with 7 bases fitting TRBD2. This CDR3 contains 16 residues. The trim removed 0 bases at V and 0 bases at J, leaving 4 bases unmatched. CDR1 SGHDT and CDR2 YYEEEE come from the germline V gene. The CDR3 DNA is TGTGCCAGCAGCTTGGCCAGCGGGGCTAGCACAGATACGCAGTATTTT. Protein product: CASSLASGASTDTQYF.

This clone was detected a few times. The rearrangement links TRBV7-3 to TRBJ2-3; D is ambiguous. The CDR3 runs 13 residues. Germline-derived CDR1 and CDR2 are SGHTA and FQGTGA. The V end was cut by 0 bases, the J end by 4 bases, with 5 bases between. The CDR3 nucleotides read TGTGCCAGCAGCTTAACGACTTCAGATACGCAGTATTTT. As protein: CASSLTTSDTQYF.

This clone was counted only a few times. V is TRBV7-3 and J is TRBJ2-1; TRBD1 might be the D (6 bases). V dropped 1 base and J dropped 0 bases, with 16 bases sitting between them. Germline V lookup: CDR1 SGHTA, CDR2 FQGTGA. The CDR3 totals 18 residues. The CDR3 spells CASSLIGRGIGSYNEQFF. In DNA form, the CDR3 reads TGTGCCAGCAGCTTAATCGGCAGGGGAATAGGCTCCTACAATGAGCAGTTCTTC.

The V and J genes are TRBV18 and TRBJ1-4; D is undetermined. Germline V CDR1 and CDR2: KGHSH, LQKENI. The V end lost 3 bases, the J end lost 8 bases, and 19 bases lay between the germline ends. The CDR3 has 16 residues. CDR3 sequence: CASSPVTDYIIEKLFF. The CDR3 bases are TGTGCCAGCTCACCGGTAACAGATTATATTATCGAAAAACTGTTTTTT.

The rearrangement joins TRBV13 to TRBJ2-1, with a weak D call TRBD2 (5 bases). This CDR3 is 15 amino acids long. Deletions cut 7 bases from V and 0 bases from J, with 13 bases between. Germline CDR1 is PRHDT and CDR2 is FYEKMQ (reference sequence). The CDR3 DNA sequence: TGTGCCAGCAACAAGCGGAGCAGCTCCTACAATGAGCAGTTCTTC. Translation gives CASNKRSSSYNEQFF.

This clone appeared a few times. The gene calls are TRBV4-3 and TRBJ1-2; D is perhaps TRBD1 (5 bases). The V and J ends lost 4 bases and 7 bases respectively, with 16 bases between them. CDR3 length equals 14 residues. Germline values: CDR1 LGHNA, CDR2 YSLEER. As DNA, the CDR3 is TGCGCCAGCAGCCCCAGGGTCGGATTGGGTGGCTACACCTTC. Amino acids: CASSPRVGLGGYTF.

The chain carries TRBV18 and TRBJ1-5; 7 bases map to TRBD1. The V gene end was trimmed by 6 bases and the J gene end by 5 bases; junction bases not matched to a gene: 4. This CDR3 spans 13 amino acids. Germline-derived CDR1 and CDR2 are KGHSH and LQKENI. CDR3 DNA sequence: TGTGCCAGCTCGCCCGGACAGGATCAGCCCCAGCATTTT. As protein: CASSPGQDQPQHF.

The CDR3 DNA sequence: TGTGCCAGCAGTCCCCGGCGCGGGCTCGAAGCTTTCTTT. Its translation is CASSPRRGLEAFF. The chain combines TRBV6-1 with TRBJ1-1; D is uncertain. This CDR3 is built from 13 residues. V lost 5 bases, J lost 8 bases, and 15 bases lay in between. CDR1 and CDR2 (germline): MNHNS, SASEGT.

This clone has only a few counts. This chain links TRBV4-2 with TRBJ2-6; the match to TRBD2 covers 9 bases. Per the germline V gene, CDR1 is LGHNA and CDR2 is YNFKEQ. The CDR3 has 17 residues. V dropped 1 base and J dropped 0; count of bases not matched to a gene: 1. The CDR3 coding sequence is TGTGCCAGCAGCCAAGGACTAGCGGACTCTGGGGCCAACGTCCTGACTTTC. This codes for CASSQGLADSGANVLTF.

This chain joins TRBV19 and TRBJ2-1; 12 bases agree with TRBD2. From germline, CDR1 is LNHDA and CDR2 SQIVND (reference sequence). J was trimmed by 2 bases and V by 5 bases; bases with no gene match: 4. The CDR3 contains 16 residues. For the CDR3, the DNA is TGTGCCAGTAGTCTCTCTAGCGGGGGGGCCTACAATGAGCAGTTCTTC. Its protein product is CASSLSSGGAYNEQFF.

By share, this clone ranks as medium-sized. J is TRBJ2-2 and V is TRBV9, with 8 bases fitting TRBD1. CDR3 length equals 18 residues. The V gene end was trimmed by 0 bases and the J gene end by 3 bases; junction bases not matched to a gene: 10. CDR1 is SGDLS and CDR2 is YYNGEE in the germline V gene. The CDR3: CASSVAPTSRGHTGELFF. CDR3 nucleotides: TGTGCCAGCAGCGTAGCCCCCACCTCCAGGGGGCACACCGGGGAGCTGTTTTTT.

The gene calls are TRBV5-4 and TRBJ2-7, with 10 bases lining up with TRBD2. This CDR3 comprises 14 residues. Germline values: CDR1 SGHNT, CDR2 YYREEE (reference sequence). V shed 4 bases, J shed 6 bases, and the junction held 7 bases outside the gene matches. The CDR3 region has the DNA TGTGCCAGCAGCCAGAGCGGGGGGGCTGGCGAGCAGTACTTC. Amino acids: CASSQSGGAGEQYF.

This clone is labeled as medium-sized (0.01 to 0.1%). V is TRBV6-6 and J is TRBJ1-2; D is unclear. V gave up 1 base and J gave up 0 bases, with 12 bases separating them. CDR1 and CDR2 (germline): MNHNY, SVGAGI (reference sequence). The CDR3 contains 16 residues. The CDR3 region is CASSYFRLEANYGYTF. CDR3 DNA sequence: TGTGCCAGCAGTTACTTCAGGTTGGAAGCTAACTATGGCTACACCTTC.

This clone rates as medium-sized. The chain employs TRBV5-1 and TRBJ1-2; D not resolved. The CDR3 contains 14 residues. Trimming removed 5 bases from V and 3 bases from J, with 14 bases in between. CDR1 and CDR2 (germline): SGHRS, YFSETQ. The CDR3 sequence: CASSPNRADYGYTF. CDR3 coding DNA: TGCGCCAGCAGTCCAAACAGAGCAGACTATGGCTACACCTTC.

The V call is TRBV12-5, the J call TRBJ2-7; TRBD1 matches 8 bases. Germline V CDR1 and CDR2: LGHNT, FRNRAP. V lost 5 bases, J lost 2 bases, and 8 bases stayed unmatched. CDR3 length equals 15 residues. The CDR3 DNA follows: TGTGCTAGTGGTCGAGGACAGGGTCGCGCCTACGAGCAGTACTTC. Protein product: CASGRGQGRAYEQYF.